The source of this T cell receptor beta chain is a study of blood T cells in healthy people across ages. Study-level results: The recorded TCR beta diversity per million T cells decreased in a roughly linear manner with age. A greater number of naive CD4+ cells and higher diversity distinguished long-lived donors from aged donors.

This clonotype was counted a few times. Antigen specificity is unknown. This CDR3 has 12 amino acids. V was pared by 5 bases and J by 11 bases, with 5 bases of the junction left unmatched. The germline CDR1 and CDR2 sequences are MDHEN and SYDVKM. The second PCR ran about 6 to 12 cycles with a sample-barcoded 5' primer and J-beta primers. TCRdb reprocessed the 5' RACE reads via MiXCR and lists one record per CDR3 protein. The data contain some 700,000 distinct CDR3 sequences, 35% to 45% of them singletons. Sequenced input: blood. The rearrangement uses TRBV28 and TRBJ2-5; 10 positions agree with TRBD1. The clonotype originates from an older woman in good health. The CDR3 DNA sequence: TGTGCCAGCAGTCGCCAGGACAGGGGGCAGTACTTC. Translating gives CASSRQDRGQYF.